This TCR beta chain appears in the sequencing data of a study of CD8+ T cells in alopecia areata. In its sample, this clone was seen a few times. Other DNA sequences in this specimen translate into the identical CDR3. Indicated treatment: oral pan-JAK inhibitor, 5-10 mg twice daily. Samples from alopecia areata patients were lesional scalp punch biopsies and peripheral blood. RNA was extracted and reverse transcribed into cDNA as the sequencing template. Using immunoSEQ multiplex PCR, the repertoire was profiled, and TCRdb retains in-frame clones only, with some absent. The data show some 180,000 clones, 40% to 55% seen once. The input for sequencing was CD8+ T cells sorted from blood, taken at roughly week 52, from a patient treated with tofacitinib. The sequence derives from a human donor with alopecia areata.

In nucleotides, the CDR3 is TGCGCCAGCAGCCAAGGGCAGGGGAACACTGAAGCTTTCTTT. Protein product: CASSQGQGNTEAFF. The chain couples TRBV4-1 to TRBJ1-1; D possibly corresponds to TRBD1 (5 bases). Trimming removed 1 base from V and 1 base from J, with 7 bases in between. CDR1 is MGHRA, CDR2 YSYEKL, per germline. This CDR3 region has 14 residues.